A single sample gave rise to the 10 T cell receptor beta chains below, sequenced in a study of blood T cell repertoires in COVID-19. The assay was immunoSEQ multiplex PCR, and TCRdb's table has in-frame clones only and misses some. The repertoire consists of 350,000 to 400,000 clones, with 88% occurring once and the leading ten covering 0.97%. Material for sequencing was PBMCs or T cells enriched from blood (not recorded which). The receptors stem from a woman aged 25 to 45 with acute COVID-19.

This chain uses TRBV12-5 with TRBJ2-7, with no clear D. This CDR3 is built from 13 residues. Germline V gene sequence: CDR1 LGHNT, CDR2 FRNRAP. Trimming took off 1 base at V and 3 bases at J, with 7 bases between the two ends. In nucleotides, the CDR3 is TGTGCTAGTGGTTTGGCCAGACTCTACGAGCAGTACTTC. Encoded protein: CASGLARLYEQYF.

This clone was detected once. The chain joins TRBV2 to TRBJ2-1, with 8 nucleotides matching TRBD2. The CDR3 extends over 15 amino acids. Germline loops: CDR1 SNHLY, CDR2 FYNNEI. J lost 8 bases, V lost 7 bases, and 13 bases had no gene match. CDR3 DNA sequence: TGTGCCAGCACCGGGGGGGCTCCTCGGAGGGATGAGCAGTTCTTC. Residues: CASTGGAPRRDEQFF.

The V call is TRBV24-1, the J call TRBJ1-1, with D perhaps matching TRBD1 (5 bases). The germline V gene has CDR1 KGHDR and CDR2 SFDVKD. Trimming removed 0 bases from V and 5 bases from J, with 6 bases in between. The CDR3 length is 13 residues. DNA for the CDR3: TGTGCCACCAGTGATTTGCAGGGTACTGAAGCTTTCTTT. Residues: CATSDLQGTEAFF.

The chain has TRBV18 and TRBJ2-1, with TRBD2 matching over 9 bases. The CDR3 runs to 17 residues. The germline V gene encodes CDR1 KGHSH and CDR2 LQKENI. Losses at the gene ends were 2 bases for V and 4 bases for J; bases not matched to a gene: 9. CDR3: CASSPFPASGEYNEQFF. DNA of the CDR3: TGTGCCAGCTCACCATTCCCCGCTAGCGGGGAGTACAATGAGCAGTTCTTC.

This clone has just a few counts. This chain's CDR3 is CASSRGSVSQPQHF. For the CDR3, the DNA is TGTGCCAGCAGCCGAGGGAGCGTATCCCAGCCCCAGCATTTT. The rearrangement links TRBV7-9 to TRBJ1-5; D not resolved. CDR1 is SEHNR, CDR2 FQNEAQ, per germline (reference sequence). Trimming left V 5 bases short and J 7 bases short, with 15 bases between. This CDR3 region has 14 residues.

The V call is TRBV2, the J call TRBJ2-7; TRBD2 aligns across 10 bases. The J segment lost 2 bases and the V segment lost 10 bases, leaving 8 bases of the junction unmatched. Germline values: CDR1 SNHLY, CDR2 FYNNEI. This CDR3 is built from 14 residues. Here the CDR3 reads CAILPGLATYEQYF. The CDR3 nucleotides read TGTGCCATCCTTCCGGGACTAGCGACCTACGAGCAGTACTTC.

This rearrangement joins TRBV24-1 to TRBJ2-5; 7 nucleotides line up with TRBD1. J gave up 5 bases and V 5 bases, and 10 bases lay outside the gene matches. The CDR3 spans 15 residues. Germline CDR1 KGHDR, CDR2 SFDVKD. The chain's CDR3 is CATSAATGSSETQYF. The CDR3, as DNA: TGTGCCACCAGTGCAGCGACAGGGTCCTCGGAGACCCAGTACTTC.

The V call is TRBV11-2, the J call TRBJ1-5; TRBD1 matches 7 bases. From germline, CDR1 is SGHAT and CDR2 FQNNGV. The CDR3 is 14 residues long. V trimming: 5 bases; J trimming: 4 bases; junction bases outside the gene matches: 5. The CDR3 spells CASSPTGKNQPQHF. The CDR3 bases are TGTGCCAGCAGCCCGACAGGGAAGAATCAGCCCCAGCATTTT.

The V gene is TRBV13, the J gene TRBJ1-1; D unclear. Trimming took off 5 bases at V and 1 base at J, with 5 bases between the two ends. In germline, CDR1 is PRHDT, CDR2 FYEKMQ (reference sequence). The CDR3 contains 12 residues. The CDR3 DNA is TGTGCCAGCAGCATCCGGAACACTGAAGCTTTCTTT. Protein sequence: CASSIRNTEAFF.

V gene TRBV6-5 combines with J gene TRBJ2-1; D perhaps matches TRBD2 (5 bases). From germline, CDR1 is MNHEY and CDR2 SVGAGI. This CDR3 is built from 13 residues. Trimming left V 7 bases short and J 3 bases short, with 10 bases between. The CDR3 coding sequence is TGTGCCAGCAATCACCGGGACTACAATGAGCAGTTCTTC. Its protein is CASNHRDYNEQFF.